A single sample gave rise to the 2 T cell receptor beta chains below, sequenced in a study of post-analysis software for immune sequencing data. The authors incorporated unique molecular identifiers into the TCR beta cDNA libraries. TCRdb used MiXCR to reprocess the PCR reads, holding one entry per CDR3 protein. Of 800,000 to 950,000 distinct CDR3 sequences listed, roughly half are singletons. Study-wide points: Five TRBV segments, including TRBV5-6, TRBV5-1 and TRBV20-1, were more frequent in patients than controls.

These receptors' antigens are unknown. Sequenced sample: blood. Every receptor here comes from a girl between 10 and 17 years old with multiple sclerosis.

The rearrangement links TRBV7-2 to TRBJ2-5, with D possibly called TRBD1 or TRBD2 (5 bases each). Germline V lookup: CDR1 SGHTA, CDR2 FQGNSA. V was clipped by 2 bases and J by 1 base, with 11 bases between them. There are 15 residues in the CDR3. CDR3 in amino acids: CASSLIGGFQETQYF. The CDR3 bases are TGTGCCAGCAGCTTAATTGGGGGTTTCCAAGAGACCCAGTACTTC.

This chain joins TRBV5-1 and TRBJ2-1; D unclear. The CDR3 runs to 14 residues. V was pared by 1 base and J by 9 bases, with 14 bases between. Germline V gene lookup returns CDR1 SGHRS and CDR2 YFSETQ. The CDR3 here is CASSLYLDLGEQFF. CDR3 bases: TGCGCCAGCAGCTTGTATTTAGATCTAGGTGAGCAGTTCTTC. Complete variable domain (other parts from reference TRBV5-1 and TRBJ2-1): KAGVTQTPRYLIKTRGQQVTLSCSPISGHRSVSWYQQTPGQGLQFLFEYFSETQRNKGNFPGRFSGRQFSNSRSEMNVSTLELGDSALYLCASSLYLDLGEQFFGPGTRLTVL.